The entry below gives a single T cell receptor beta chain sequence along with its context. The CDR3 runs to 15 residues. CDR1 and CDR2 from the germline V gene are KGHDR and SFDVKD. V lost 9 bases, J lost 0 bases, and 15 bases lay in between. Patients from Seattle were sampled longitudinally, starting during active infection. The data belong to a study of blood T cell repertoires in COVID-19. The authors' processing: The authors estimated nucleated cell counts from reference gene primer amplification. Produced via immunoSEQ multiplex PCR; TCRdb's table is partial and in-frame only. V and J calls and clone size are as listed in that table; D and trimming were resolved from the DNA. The table includes more than 200,000 clones, around 86% detected once.

The receptor was derived from a woman aged 55-69 years with COVID-19, enrolled during active disease. V usage is TRBV24-1 and J usage is TRBJ2-3; D gene unclear. The sequenced sample was peripheral blood. CDR3 sequence reads: CATVEAQASTDTQYF. The CDR3 DNA reads TGTGCCACCGTTGAAGCCCAAGCTAGCACAGATACGCAGTATTTT.